Listed below are T cell receptor beta chains from one sample, sequenced in a study of Graves' ophthalmopathy and Graves' hyperthyroidism. TCRdb called the multiplex PCR reads again in MiXCR, with one record for every CDR3 protein. The sample holds about 740,000 distinct CDR3 sequences, roughly 40% seen once. Sequenced sample: peripheral blood. The receptors derive from an adult man with Graves' ophthalmopathy. Each CDR3 is given with its conserved first and last residue. D genes are given only for firm matches. Some rows mark clone size as missing; the rest say once, few, many or name a class of expanded clone.

D,V,size,J,CDR3,DNA
TRBD1,TRBV5-8,few,TRBJ1-1,CASSLDRGPTEAFF,TGTGCCAGCAGCTTGGACAGGGGGCCCACTGAAGCTTTCTTT
.,TRBV12-3/TRBV12-4,.,TRBJ2-5,CASSQLRGPRETQYF,TGTGCCAGCAGTCAGCTACGGGGGCCGAGAGAGACCCAGTACTTC
.,TRBV25-1,.,TRBJ1-1,CASSELMNIEAYF,TGTGCCAGCAGTGAATTGATGAACATTGAAGCTTACTTT
TRBD1,TRBV11-1,.,TRBJ2-7,CATFDRALSYEQYF,TGTGCCACCTTTGACAGGGCGCTATCCTACGAGCAGTACTTC
.,TRBV7-9,.,TRBJ2-7,CASSQGRPGEQYF,TGTGCCAGCAGCCAGGGACGCCCGGGGGAGCAGTACTTC
.,TRBV29-1,many,TRBJ2-6,CSVEEGRIDQLSGANVLTF,TGCAGCGTTGAGGAAGGACGGATAGACCAACTCTCTGGGGCCAACGTCCTGACTTTC
TRBD2,TRBV7-2,many,TRBJ2-7,CASSLRTSGSFYEQYF,TGTGCCAGCAGCCTCCGGACTAGCGGGAGTTTCTACGAGCAGTACTTC
.,TRBV20-1,few,TRBJ1-2,CSARHGGDYGYTF,TGCAGTGCTAGACATGGGGGCGACTATGGCTACACCTTC
TRBD1,TRBV24-1,few,TRBJ1-5,CATSDGDRGTQPQHF,TGTGCCACCAGTGACGGGGACAGGGGGACTCAGCCCCAGCATTTT
TRBD1,TRBV6-6,.,TRBJ2-5,CATWTGGLETQYF,TGTGCCACCTGGACAGGGGGCCTGGAGACCCAGTACTTC
TRBD1,TRBV10-3,.,TRBJ1-2,CAIRSDRGLGGYTF,TGTGCCATCAGGAGCGACAGGGGGCTTGGGGGCTACACCTTC
TRBD1,TRBV6-6,many,TRBJ1-2,CASSYGWTDRDGYTF,TGTGCCAGCAGTTATGGATGGACGGACAGGGATGGCTACACCTTC
.,TRBV30,.,TRBJ2-6,CAWSFGSGANVLTF,TGTGCCTGGAGTTTCGGCTCTGGGGCCAACGTCCTGACTTTC
.,TRBV7-9,.,TRBJ2-2,CASSLDGGANTGELFF,TGTGCCAGCAGCTTAGATGGCGGGGCGAACACCGGGGAGCTGTTTTTT
TRBD1,TRBV25-1,.,TRBJ1-6,CASSPRQGVGSPLHF,TGTGCCAGCAGTCCCCGACAGGGTGTCGGTTCACCCCTCCACTTT
.,TRBV12-3/TRBV12-4,many,TRBJ1-2,CASSLQGTNGYTF,TGTGCCAGCAGCTTACAGGGTACCAATGGCTACACCTTC
.,TRBV10-3,.,TRBJ1-6,CASSYNNRARGSPLHF,TGTGCCAGCAGTTACAACAACAGGGCACGGGGATCACCCCTCCACTTT
.,TRBV7-9,many,TRBJ1-2,CASSLDLGDGYTF,TGTGCCAGCAGCCTAGACCTCGGGGACGGCTACACCTTC
.,TRBV2,few,TRBJ2-7,CASSEVGGPRYEQYF,TGTGCCAGCAGTGAAGTAGGGGGACCCAGGTACGAGCAGTACTTC
TRBD2,TRBV10-3,few,TRBJ2-7,CAISDALAGTYEQYF,TGTGCCATCAGTGATGCCTTAGCGGGGACCTACGAGCAGTACTTC
TRBD2,TRBV20-1,.,TRBJ2-5,CSAESSGGDRGWETQYF,TGCAGTGCGGAGTCTAGCGGGGGGGACCGAGGGTGGGAGACCCAGTACTTC
.,TRBV12-3/TRBV12-4,many,TRBJ1-6,CASSATPRYNSPLHF,TGTGCCAGCTCCGCCACCCCGAGATATAATTCACCCCTCCACTTT
.,TRBV6-2/TRBV6-3,once,TRBJ1-5,CASSLRTVSNQPQHF,TGTGCCAGCAGTCTTAGGACAGTTAGCAATCAGCCCCAGCATTTT
TRBD1,TRBV15,once,TRBJ1-2,CASADRVSNYGYTF,TGTGCCAGTGCCGACAGGGTCAGTAACTATGGCTACACCTTC
.,TRBV10-3,many,TRBJ1-1,CAISDVKGHTEAFF,TGTGCCATCAGTGATGTTAAGGGGCATACTGAAGCTTTCTTT
TRBD1,TRBV20-1,.,TRBJ2-7,CSATPGQLSSYEQYF,TGCAGTGCTACTCCGGGACAGCTAAGCTCCTACGAGCAGTACTTC
TRBD2,TRBV10-3,.,TRBJ2-2,CASRIAGVAGELFF,TGTGCCAGCAGGATAGCGGGGGTGGCCGGGGAGCTGTTTTTT
TRBD1,TRBV20-1,few,TRBJ2-5,CSARGDRGRETQYF,TGCAGTGCTAGAGGGGACAGGGGGAGGGAGACCCAGTACTTC
TRBD2,TRBV12-3/TRBV12-4,many,TRBJ2-7,CASSPGASGSYEQYF,TGTGCCAGCAGTCCGGGTGCAAGCGGGAGTTACGAGCAGTACTTC
TRBD2,TRBV7-3,.,TRBJ2-7,CASSPWLAGGPSLGRYEQYF,TGTGCCAGCAGCCCCTGGTTAGCGGGGGGGCCGTCGTTGGGCCGGTACGAGCAGTACTTC
TRBD1,TRBV24-1,many,TRBJ1-5,CASSGRGTGLQPQHF,TGTGCCAGCAGTGGCCGGGGGACAGGGCTTCAGCCCCAGCATTTT
.,TRBV10-1,many,TRBJ1-4,CASSESLGNEKLFF,TGCGCCAGCAGTGAGTCTTTGGGTAATGAAAAACTGTTTTTT
.,TRBV7-9,many,TRBJ1-5,CASSLEGISNQPQHF,TGTGCCAGCAGCTTAGAGGGAATCAGCAATCAGCCCCAGCATTTT
.,TRBV15,.,TRBJ1-1,CATSIRGGEGYANTEAFF,TGTGCCACCAGTATCAGGGGTGGGGAGGGGTATGCAAACACTGAAGCTTTCTTT
.,TRBV7-9,.,TRBJ1-1,CASSTKYTEAFF,TGTGCCAGCAGCACAAAATACACTGAAGCTTTCTTT
.,TRBV25-1,.,TRBJ1-5,CAQGRTPNSNQPQHF,TGTGCCCAGGGACGGACCCCTAATAGCAATCAGCCCCAGCATTTT
.,TRBV15,many,TRBJ1-2,CATSRTLGNGYTF,TGTGCCACCAGCAGAACCTTAGGTAATGGCTACACCTTC
TRBD2,TRBV2,once,TRBJ2-7,CASSDSIHRGREPYGQYF,TGTGCCAGCAGTGACTCGATACATCGCGGGCGGGAGCCCTACGGGCAGTACTTC
.,TRBV7-2,.,TRBJ2-2,CASSPVGSGELFF,TGTGCCAGCAGTCCGGTTGGTAGCGGGGAGCTGTTTTTT
.,TRBV29-1,.,TRBJ1-1,CSVREDMKNTEAFF,TGCAGCGTTAGGGAGGACATGAAGAACACTGAAGCTTTCTTT